This TCR beta chain originates from a study of blood T cell repertoires in COVID-19. Study overall: Italy, Spain and the United States were the sources of the convalescent and acute COVID-19 samples. Nucleic acid was either cDNA or gDNA, and it came from T cells, B-cell-depleted T cells, or PBMCs.

The CDR3 extends over 15 amino acids. CDR1 is GTSNPN and CDR2 is SVGIG in the germline V gene (reference sequence). The V end lost 5 bases, the J end lost 5 bases, and 21 bases lay between the germline ends. Original methodology: Amplification with reference gene primers provided the estimates of nucleated cell counts. Produced via immunoSEQ multiplex PCR; TCRdb's table is partial and in-frame only. Clonal size and the V and J genes are those of that table, whereas D and trimming came from the DNA. The sample holds 130,000 to 150,000 clones; under 85% are singletons and the top ten take over 5%. The rearrangement joins TRBV30 to TRBJ1-2; D gene ambiguous. This TCR came from a human donor in a cohort sampled during active COVID-19. Material: peripheral blood. DNA for the CDR3: TGTGCCTGGGTAGGCAGGCAGGACTCGGCTTATGGCTACACCTTC. This codes for CAWVGRQDSAYGYTF.